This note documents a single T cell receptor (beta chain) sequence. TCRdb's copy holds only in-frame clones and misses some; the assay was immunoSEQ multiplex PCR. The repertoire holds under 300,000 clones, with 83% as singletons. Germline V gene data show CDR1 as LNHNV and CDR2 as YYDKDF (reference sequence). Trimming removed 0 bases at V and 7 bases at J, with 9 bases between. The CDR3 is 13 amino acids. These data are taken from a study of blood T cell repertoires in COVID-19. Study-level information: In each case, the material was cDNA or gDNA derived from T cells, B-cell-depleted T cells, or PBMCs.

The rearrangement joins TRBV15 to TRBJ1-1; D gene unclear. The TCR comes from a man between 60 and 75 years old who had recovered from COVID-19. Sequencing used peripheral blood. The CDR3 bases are TGTGCCACCAGCAGAGATTTTAGGAGTGAAGCTTTCTTT. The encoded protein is CATSRDFRSEAFF. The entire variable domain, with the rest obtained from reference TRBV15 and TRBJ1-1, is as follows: DAMVIQNPRYQVTQFGKPVTLSCSQTLNHNVMYWYQQKSSQAPKLLFHYYDKDFNNEADTPDNFQSRRPNTSFCFLDIRSPGLGDTAMYLCATSRDFRSEAFFGQGTRLTVV.